The clone carrying this T cell receptor (beta chain) was detected many times. This record belongs to a study of read filtering for tumor transcriptome and immune sequencing. Study summary: By R-ISS, stages I, II and III held approximately 8, 17 and 7 patients. Whole-transcriptome libraries were prepared after DNase treatment.

Germline CDR1 reads DFQATT; CDR2 reads SNEGSKA (reference sequence). This CDR3 contains 15 residues. Trimming shortened V by 1 base and J by 4 bases, and 14 bases separated the two germline ends. From around 440 ng of RNA, a library with molecular barcoded alpha/delta and beta/gamma adaptors was made. TCRdb itself ran the reads through MiXCR, one entry per CDR3 protein. The sample has about 30,000 distinct CDR3 sequences; 15% to 20% are singletons. Sequencing was carried out using a population of CD138-negative cells sorted from bone marrow. This sequence joins TRBV20-1 and TRBJ1-5; D is possibly TRBD1 (5 bases). This TCR came from a donor aged 40 or over with multiple myeloma. The CDR3 sequence: CSARVGQGGNQPQHF. The CDR3 DNA sequence: TGCAGTGCTAGAGTTGGGCAGGGAGGGAATCAGCCCCAGCATTTT.